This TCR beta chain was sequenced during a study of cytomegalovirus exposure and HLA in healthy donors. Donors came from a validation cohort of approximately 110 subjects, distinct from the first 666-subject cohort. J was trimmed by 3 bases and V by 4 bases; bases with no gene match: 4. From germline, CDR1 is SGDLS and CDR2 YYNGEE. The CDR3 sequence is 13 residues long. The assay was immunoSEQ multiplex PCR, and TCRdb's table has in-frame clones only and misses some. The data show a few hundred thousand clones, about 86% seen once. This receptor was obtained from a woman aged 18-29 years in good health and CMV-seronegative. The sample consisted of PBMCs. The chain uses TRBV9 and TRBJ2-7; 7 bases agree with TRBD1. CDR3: CASSPRDSYEQYF. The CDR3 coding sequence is TGTGCCAGCAGCCCCCGGGACAGCTACGAGCAGTACTTC. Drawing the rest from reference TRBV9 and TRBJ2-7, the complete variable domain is DSGVTQTPKHLITATGQRVTLRCSPRSGDLSVYWYQQSLDQGLQFLIQYYNGEERAKGNILERFSAQQFPDLHSELNLSSLELGDSALYFCASSPRDSYEQYFGPGTRLTVT.